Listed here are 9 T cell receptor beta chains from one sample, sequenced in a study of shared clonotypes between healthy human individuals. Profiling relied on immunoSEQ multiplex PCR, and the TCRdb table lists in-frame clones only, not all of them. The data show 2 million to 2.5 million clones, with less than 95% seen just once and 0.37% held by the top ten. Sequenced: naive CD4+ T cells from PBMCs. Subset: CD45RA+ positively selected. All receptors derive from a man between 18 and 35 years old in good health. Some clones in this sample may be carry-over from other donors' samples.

For the CDR3, the DNA is TGTGCCAGCAGTGAAGTCCAGGGTTATTTTGAAAAACTGTTTTTT. Its translation is CASSEVQGYFEKLFF. The rearrangement joins TRBV2 to TRBJ1-4, with D possibly TRBD1 on 5 matching bases. The CDR3 totals 15 residues. Trimming took 1 base from V and 7 from J, leaving 13 bases between them. Germline values: CDR1 SNHLY, CDR2 FYNNEI.

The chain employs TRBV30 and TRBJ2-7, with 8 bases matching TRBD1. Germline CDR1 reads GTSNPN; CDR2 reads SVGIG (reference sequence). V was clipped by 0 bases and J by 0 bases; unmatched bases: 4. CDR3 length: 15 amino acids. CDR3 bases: TGTGCCTGGAGTGTACGGACAGGGTCCTCCTACGAGCAGTACTTC. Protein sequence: CAWSVRTGSSYEQYF.

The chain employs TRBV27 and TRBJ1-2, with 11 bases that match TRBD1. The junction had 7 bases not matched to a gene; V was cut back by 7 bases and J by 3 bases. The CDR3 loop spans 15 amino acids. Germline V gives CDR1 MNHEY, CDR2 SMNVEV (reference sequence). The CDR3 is CASKDRGRGDYGYTF. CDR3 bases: TGTGCCAGCAAGGACAGGGGGCGAGGTGACTATGGCTACACCTTC.

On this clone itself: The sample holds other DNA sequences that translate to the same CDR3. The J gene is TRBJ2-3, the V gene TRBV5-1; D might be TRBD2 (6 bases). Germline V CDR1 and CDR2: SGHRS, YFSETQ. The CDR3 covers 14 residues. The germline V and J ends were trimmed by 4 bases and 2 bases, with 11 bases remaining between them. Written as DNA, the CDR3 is TGCGCCAGCAGCCCGGGAGACTCCACAGATACGCAGTATTTT. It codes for CASSPGDSTDTQYF.

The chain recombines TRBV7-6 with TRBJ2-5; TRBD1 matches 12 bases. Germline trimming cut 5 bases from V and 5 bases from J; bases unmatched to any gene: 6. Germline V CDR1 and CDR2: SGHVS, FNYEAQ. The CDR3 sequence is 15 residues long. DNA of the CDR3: TGTGCCAGCAGCGCCGGGACAGGGGGCTGGGAGACCCAGTACTTC. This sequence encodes CASSAGTGGWETQYF.

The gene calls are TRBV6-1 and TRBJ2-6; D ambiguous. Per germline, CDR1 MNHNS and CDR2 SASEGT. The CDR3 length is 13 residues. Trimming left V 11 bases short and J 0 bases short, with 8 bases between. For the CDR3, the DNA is TGTGCCCTGCGTCCCTCTGGGGCCAACGTCCTGACTTTC. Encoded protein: CALRPSGANVLTF.

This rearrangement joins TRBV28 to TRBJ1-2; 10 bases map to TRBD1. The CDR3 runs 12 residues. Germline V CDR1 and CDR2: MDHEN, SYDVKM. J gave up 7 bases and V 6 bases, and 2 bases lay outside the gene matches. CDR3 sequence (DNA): TGTGCCAGCAGGGGACAGGGGACTGGCTACACCTTC. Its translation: CASRGQGTGYTF.

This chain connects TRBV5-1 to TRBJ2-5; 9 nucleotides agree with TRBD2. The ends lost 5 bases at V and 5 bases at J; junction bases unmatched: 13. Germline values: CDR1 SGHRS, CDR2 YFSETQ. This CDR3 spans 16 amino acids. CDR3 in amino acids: CASRTTVAGGYETQYF. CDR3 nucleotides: TGCGCCAGCAGGACGACGGTGGCGGGAGGGTATGAGACCCAGTACTTC.

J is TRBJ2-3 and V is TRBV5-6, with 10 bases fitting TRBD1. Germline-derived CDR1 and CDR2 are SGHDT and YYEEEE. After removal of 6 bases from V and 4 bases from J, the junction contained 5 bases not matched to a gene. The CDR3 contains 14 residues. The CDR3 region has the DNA TGTGCCAGCACGACAGGGGGCTTGCCAGATACGCAGTATTTT. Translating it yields CASTTGGLPDTQYF.